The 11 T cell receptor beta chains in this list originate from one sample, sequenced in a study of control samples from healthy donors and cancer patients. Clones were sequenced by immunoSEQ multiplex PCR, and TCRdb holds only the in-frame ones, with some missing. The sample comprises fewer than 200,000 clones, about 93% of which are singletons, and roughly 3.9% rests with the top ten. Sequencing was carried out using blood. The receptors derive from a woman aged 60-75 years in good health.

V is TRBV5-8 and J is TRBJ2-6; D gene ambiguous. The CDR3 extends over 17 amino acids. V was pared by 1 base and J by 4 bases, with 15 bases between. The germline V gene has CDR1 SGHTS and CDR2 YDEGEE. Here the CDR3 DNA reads TGTGCCAGCAGCTTGAGACATTCCAAGGGAGGGGCCAACGTCCTGACTTTC. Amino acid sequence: CASSLRHSKGGANVLTF. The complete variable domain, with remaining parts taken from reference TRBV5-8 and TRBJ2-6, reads EAGVTQSPTHLIKTRGQQATLRCSPISGHTSVYWYQQALGLGLQFLLWYDEGEERNRGNFPPRFSGRQFPNYSSELNVNALELEDSALYLCASSLRHSKGGANVLTFGAGSRLTVL.

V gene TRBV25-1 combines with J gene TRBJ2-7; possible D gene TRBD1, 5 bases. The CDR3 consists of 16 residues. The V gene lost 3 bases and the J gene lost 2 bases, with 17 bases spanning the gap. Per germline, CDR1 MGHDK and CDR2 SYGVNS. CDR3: CASSDAPDSRPYEQYF. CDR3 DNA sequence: TGTGCCAGCAGTGACGCCCCCGACAGCCGCCCCTACGAGCAGTACTTC.

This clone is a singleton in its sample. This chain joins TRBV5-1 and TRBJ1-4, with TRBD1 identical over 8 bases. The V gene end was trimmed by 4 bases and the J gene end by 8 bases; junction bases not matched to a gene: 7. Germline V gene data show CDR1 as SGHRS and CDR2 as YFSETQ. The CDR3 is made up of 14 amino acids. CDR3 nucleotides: TGCGCCAGCAGCCTGGGACAGGATCTAGAAAAACTGTTTTTT. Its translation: CASSLGQDLEKLFF.

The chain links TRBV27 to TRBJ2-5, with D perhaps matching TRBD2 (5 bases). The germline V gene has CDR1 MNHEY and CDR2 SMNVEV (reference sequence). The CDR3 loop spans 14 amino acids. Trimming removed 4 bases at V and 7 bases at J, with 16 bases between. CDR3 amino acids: CASSSAGGEGTQYF. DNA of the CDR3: TGTGCCAGCAGTTCGGCAGGAGGAGAAGGGACCCAGTACTTC.

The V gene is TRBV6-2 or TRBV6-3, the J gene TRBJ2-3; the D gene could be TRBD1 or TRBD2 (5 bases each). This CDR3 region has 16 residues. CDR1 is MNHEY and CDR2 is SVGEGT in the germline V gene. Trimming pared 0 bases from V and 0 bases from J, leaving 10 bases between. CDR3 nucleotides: TGTGCCAGCAGTTACTCGAGGGACGTGAGCACAGATACGCAGTATTTT. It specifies CASSYSRDVSTDTQYF.

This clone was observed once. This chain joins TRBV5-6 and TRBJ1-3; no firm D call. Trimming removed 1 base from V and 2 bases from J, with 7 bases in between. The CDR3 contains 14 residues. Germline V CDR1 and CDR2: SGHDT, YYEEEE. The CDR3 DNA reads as TGTGCCAGCAGCTTGCCGAGGGCTGGAAACACCATATATTTT. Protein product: CASSLPRAGNTIYF. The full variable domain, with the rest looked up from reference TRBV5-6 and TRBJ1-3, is DAGVTQSPTHLIKTRGQQVTLRCSPKSGHDTVSWYQQALGQGPQFIFQYYEEEERQRGNFPDRFSGHQFPNYSSELNVNALLLGDSALYLCASSLPRAGNTIYFGEGSWLTVV.

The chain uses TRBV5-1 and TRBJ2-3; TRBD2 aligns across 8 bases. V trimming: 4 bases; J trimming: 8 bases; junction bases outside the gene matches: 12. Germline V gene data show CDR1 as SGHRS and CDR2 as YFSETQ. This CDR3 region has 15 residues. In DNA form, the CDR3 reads TGCGCCAGCAGCCCCCTCGCAGCGGGGGAGGGTACGCAGTATTTT. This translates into CASSPLAAGEGTQYF.

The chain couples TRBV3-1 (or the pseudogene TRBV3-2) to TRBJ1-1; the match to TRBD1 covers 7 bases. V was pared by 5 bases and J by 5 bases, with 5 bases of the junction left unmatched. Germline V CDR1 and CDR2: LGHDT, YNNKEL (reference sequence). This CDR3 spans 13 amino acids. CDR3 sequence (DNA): TGTGCCAGCAGCTTGGACAGGCGGACTGAAGCTTTCTTT. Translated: CASSLDRRTEAFF.

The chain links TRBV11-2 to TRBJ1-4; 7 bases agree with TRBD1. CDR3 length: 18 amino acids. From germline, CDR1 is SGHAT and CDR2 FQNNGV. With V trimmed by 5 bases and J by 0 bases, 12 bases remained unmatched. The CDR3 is CASSLGRGLDATNEKLFF. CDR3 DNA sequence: TGTGCCAGCAGCCTCGGAAGGGGGCTGGACGCAACTAATGAAAAACTGTTTTTT.

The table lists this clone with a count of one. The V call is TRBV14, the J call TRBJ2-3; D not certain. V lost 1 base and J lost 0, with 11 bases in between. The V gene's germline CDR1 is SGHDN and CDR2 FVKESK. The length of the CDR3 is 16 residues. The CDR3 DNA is TGTGCCAGCAGCCAAGGGGTCTGGATTAGCACAGATACGCAGTATTTT. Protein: CASSQGVWISTDTQYF. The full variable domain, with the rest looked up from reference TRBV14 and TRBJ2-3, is EAGVTQFPSHSVIEKGQTVTLRCDPISGHDNLYWYRRVMGKEIKFLLHFVKESKQDESGMPNNRFLAERTGGTYSTLKVQPAELEDSGVYFCASSQGVWISTDTQYFGPGTRLTVL.

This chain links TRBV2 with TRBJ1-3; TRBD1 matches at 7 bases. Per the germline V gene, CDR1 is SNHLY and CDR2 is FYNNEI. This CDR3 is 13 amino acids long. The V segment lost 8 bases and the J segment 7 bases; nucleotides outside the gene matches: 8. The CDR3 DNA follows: TGTGCCAGCCAATCAGACAGGGACAACACCATATATTTT. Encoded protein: CASQSDRDNTIYF.